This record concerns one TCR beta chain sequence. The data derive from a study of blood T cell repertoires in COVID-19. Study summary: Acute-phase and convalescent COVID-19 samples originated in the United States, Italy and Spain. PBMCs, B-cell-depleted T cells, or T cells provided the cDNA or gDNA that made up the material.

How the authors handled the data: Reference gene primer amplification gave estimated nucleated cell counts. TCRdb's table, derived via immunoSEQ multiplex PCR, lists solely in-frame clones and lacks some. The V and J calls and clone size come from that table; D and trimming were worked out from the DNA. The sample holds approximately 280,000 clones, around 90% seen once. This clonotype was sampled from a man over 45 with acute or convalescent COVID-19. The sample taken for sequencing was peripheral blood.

CDR3 amino acids: CASSRGTSGASSTDTQYF. The CDR3 bases are TGCGCCAGCAGCCGGGGGACTAGCGGGGCATCTAGCACAGATACGCAGTATTTT. The gene calls are TRBV4-1 and TRBJ2-3; 13 nucleotides line up with TRBD2. This CDR3 is 18 amino acids long. Trimming took 4 bases from V and 0 from J; bases not matched to a gene: 7. Germline V gives CDR1 MGHRA, CDR2 YSYEKL.